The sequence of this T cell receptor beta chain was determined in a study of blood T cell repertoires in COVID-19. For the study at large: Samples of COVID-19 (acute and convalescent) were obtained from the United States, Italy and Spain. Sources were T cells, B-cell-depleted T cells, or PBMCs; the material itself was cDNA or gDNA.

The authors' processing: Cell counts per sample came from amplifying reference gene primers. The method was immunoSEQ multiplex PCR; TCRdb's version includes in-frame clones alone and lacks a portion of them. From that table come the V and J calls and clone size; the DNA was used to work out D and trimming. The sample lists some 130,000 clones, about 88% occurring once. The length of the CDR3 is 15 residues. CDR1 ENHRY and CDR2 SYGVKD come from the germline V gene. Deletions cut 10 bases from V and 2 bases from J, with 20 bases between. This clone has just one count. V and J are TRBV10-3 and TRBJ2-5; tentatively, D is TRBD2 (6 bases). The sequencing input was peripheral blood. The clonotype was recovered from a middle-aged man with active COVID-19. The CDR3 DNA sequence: TGTGCCACTGGGGTTGGAGGGACCTCGCAAGAGACCCAGTACTTC. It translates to CATGVGGTSQETQYF.